This entry describes one TCR beta chain. Its antigen is still unknown. Nothing much larger sits one base from this clone, and base qualities are not available. The CDR3 regions of human TCRbeta chains were analyzed by immunosequencing. For the original study's pipeline: TCRs in the repertoires were compared against a reference library of SARS-CoV-2-specific TCRs that had been generated with the MIRA antigen-specificity platform. Breadth was defined as the fraction of unique TCRs that were SARS-CoV-2-associated. Depth was defined as the fraction of total T cells that were SARS-CoV-2-associated. Using the MIRA data, each spike-specific TCR was mapped to the spike region that the TCR reacts to and placed in a CD4 or CD8 class. Log10-transformed breadth and depth values were compared by one-way ANOVA with Sidak's multiple comparisons tests. Imported from immuneACCESS, the table was reduced by TCRdb to in-frame sequences with V and J called. These copies leave out some clones; in studies compared against another copy, an unresolved V gene accounts for under half, and the cause of the remainder is not known. V and J calls and clone size come straight from that table; D and trimming were deduced from the DNA. For this sample the table gives over 120,000 clones, of which 93% were detected only once. The ten largest clones capture 7.5% to 9.5% of the sample.

The data belong to a study of T cell responses to AZD1222 COVID-19 vaccine (dated by TCRdb to the early 2020s). Some background on the complete study: AZD1222 recipients given second doses at about 4 weeks or at about 12 weeks were pooled, since spike-specific TCR depth and breadth were not found to differ between the two schedules. A total of about 230 trial participants underwent TCR sequencing, of whom some 210 received two doses of AZD1222 and about 25 received two doses of the MenACWY control vaccine. Trial participants were enrolled by age into 18-55, 56-69 and 70-plus year subgroups, with roughly 160, 29 and 62 TCR-sequenced participants respectively. General study outcomes and caveats: Reportedly, almost half of the unique spike-specific TCRs recognized epitopes lying outside the regions that are mutated in the B.1.351 and B.1.1.7 variants. After two AZD1222 doses, spike-specific TCR breadth and depth were significantly higher than at day 0 and than in MenACWY recipients. Participants were mostly white British and included more females than males, and it was suggested by the authors that clonal diversity may have been underestimated. Conclusions about previously exposed vaccinees were limited because only six or seven AZD1222 recipients were SARS-CoV-2 seropositive at baseline. Vaccine-associated CD4 TCRs spanned the whole spike protein, with dominant responses in regions 160-218 and 743-854. Because no samples from the day 14 peak response were available, repertoires could be characterized only after the peak T cell response. The 56-69-year group was small, and its depth increase did not reach significance, likely because of low power.

Trimming takes 0 bases from V and 4 bases from J, and the germline ends sit 7 bases apart. According to the germline V gene, CDR1 reads SGHRS and CDR2 reads YFSETQ. Including cysteine and phenylalanine, the CDR3 has 13 amino acids. The entry retains the CDR3 DNA only, 39 bases that are in frame from base 1. Reading the label with the study, this specimen's time point is: baseline before first vaccination. Vaccinee samples came from UK trials COV001 and COV002, including a single-blind randomized controlled phase 2/3 trial of AZD1222 (ChAdOx1 nCoV-19) in healthy adults. For TCRbeta chain sequencing, PBMC samples from trial participants were taken at day 0 and at day 28 after the second dose.

The sample was peripheral blood, taken on day 0 of AZD1222 vaccination. Recombination joined TRBV5-1 with TRBJ1-1, with no reliable assignment of the D segment. The origin of this receptor is an adult in good health. CDR3 protein: CASSLGKGTEAFF. The DNA reads TGCGCCAGCAGCTTGGGAAAGGGCACTGAAGCTTTCTTT.